The sequence of this T cell receptor beta chain was determined in a study of breast tumors, draining lymph nodes, adjacent tissues. This clonotype was seen only once. The CDR3 totals 14 residues. V was shortened by 6 bases and J by 6 bases, with 12 bases between the two germline ends. Germline V lookup: CDR1 SGHTA, CDR2 FQGNSA. TCRdb ran MiXCR on the multiplex PCR reads and lists one entry per CDR3 protein. The repertoire holds about 17,000 distinct CDR3 sequences, with about 60% as singletons. This clonotype was obtained from a female donor with breast cancer. Some clones in this sample may be carry-over from other donors' samples. J is TRBJ1-6 and V is TRBV7-2; D perhaps matches TRBD1 (5 bases). The sequenced sample consisted of tumor-adjacent breast tissue. This chain's CDR3 is CASSYGTLNSPLHF. In nucleotides, the CDR3 is TGTGCCAGCAGTTATGGGACCCTTAATTCACCCCTCCACTTT.